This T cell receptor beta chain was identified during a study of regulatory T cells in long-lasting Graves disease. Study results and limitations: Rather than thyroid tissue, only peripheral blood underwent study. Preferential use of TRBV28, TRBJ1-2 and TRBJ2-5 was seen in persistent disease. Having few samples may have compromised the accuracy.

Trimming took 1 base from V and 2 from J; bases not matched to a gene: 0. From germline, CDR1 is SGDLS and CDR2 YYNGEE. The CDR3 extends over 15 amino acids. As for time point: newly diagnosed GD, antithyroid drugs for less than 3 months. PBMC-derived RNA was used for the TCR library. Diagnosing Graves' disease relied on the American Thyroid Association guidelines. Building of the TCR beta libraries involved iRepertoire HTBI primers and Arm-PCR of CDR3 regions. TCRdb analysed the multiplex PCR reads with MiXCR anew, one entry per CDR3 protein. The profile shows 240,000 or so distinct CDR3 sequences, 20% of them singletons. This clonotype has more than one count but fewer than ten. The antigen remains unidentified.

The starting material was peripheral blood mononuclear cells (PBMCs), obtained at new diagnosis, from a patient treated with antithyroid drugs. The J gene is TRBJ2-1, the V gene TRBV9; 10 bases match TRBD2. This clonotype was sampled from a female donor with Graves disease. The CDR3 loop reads CASSVTSGTYNEQFF. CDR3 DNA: TGTGCCAGCAGCGTAACTAGCGGGACCTACAATGAGCAGTTCTTC. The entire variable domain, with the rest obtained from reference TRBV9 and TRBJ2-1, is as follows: DSGVTQTPKHLITATGQRVTLRCSPRSGDLSVYWYQQSLDQGLQFLIQYYNGEERAKGNILERFSAQQFPDLHSELNLSSLELGDSALYFCASSVTSGTYNEQFFGPGTRLTVL.